The 20 T cell receptor beta chains below come from one sample, sequenced in a study of blood T cell repertoires in COVID-19 (TCRdb year 2020). Receptor amplification or capture employed the immunoSEQ multiplex PCR assay. The immuneACCESS repertoire file appears here via TCRdb, limited to in-frame rearrangements. These files lack a portion of the clones; in checked studies, under half of the deficit traces to unresolved V genes, and the cause of the others is not known. Within this sample are some 210,000 clones, with approximately 80% of them counted one time only. Roughly 20% of the sample comes from the top ten. Source material: peripheral blood. All receptors derive from a human donor in a cohort sampled during active COVID-19.

This clone was seen a single time. This chain connects TRBV28 to TRBJ2-5; no clear D. Germline-derived CDR1 and CDR2 are MDHEN and SYDVKM. V was cut by 3 bases and J by 1 base, with 6 bases left in between. CDR3 size: 13 residues. For the CDR3, the DNA is TGTGCCAGCAGTTTTAATAGCCAAGAGACCCAGTACTTC. This translates into CASSFNSQETQYF.

This clone occurred a few times. The genes are TRBV4-2 and TRBJ2-5; a weak D match, TRBD1 (5 bases). The CDR3 has 12 amino acids. The germline V gene has CDR1 LGHNA and CDR2 YNFKEQ. V was cut by 0 bases and J by 7 bases, with 6 bases left in between. CDR3 DNA: TGTGCCAGCAGCCAAGATCAGGGGACCCAGTACTTC. As protein: CASSQDQGTQYF.

This clone showed up just once. This CDR3 reads CAINSGGTNEQFF. DNA of the CDR3: TGTGCCATTAACAGCGGGGGAACCAATGAGCAGTTCTTC. This chain uses TRBV28 with TRBJ2-1; 8 bases fit TRBD2. Per germline, CDR1 MDHEN and CDR2 SYDVKM. The length of the CDR3 is 13 residues. With V trimmed by 10 bases and J by 6 bases, 8 bases remained unmatched.

The CDR3 DNA is TGCGCCAGCAGTGAGTACAGGACCTACGAGCAGTACGTC. It specifies CASSEYRTYEQYV. The chain carries TRBV10-2 and TRBJ2-7; a weak D match, TRBD1 (5 bases). V was shortened by 1 base and J by 2 bases, with 6 bases between the two germline ends. This CDR3 contains 13 residues. Germline CDR1 WSHSY, CDR2 SAAADI.

The V call is TRBV5-1, the J call TRBJ1-2, with D uncertain. Germline loops: CDR1 SGHRS, CDR2 YFSETQ. The V end was cut by 6 bases, the J end by 8 bases, with 20 bases between. The CDR3 length is 14 residues. The CDR3 loop reads CASKRGILLEGYTF. DNA of the CDR3: TGCGCCAGCAAGAGAGGAATTCTTCTGGAGGGCTACACCTTC. The variable domain in full, completed from reference TRBV5-1 and TRBJ1-2, reads KAGVTQTPRYLIKTRGQQVTLSCSPISGHRSVSWYQQTPGQGLQFLFEYFSETQRNKGNFPGRFSGRQFSNSRSEMNVSTLELGDSALYLCASKRGILLEGYTFGSGTRLTVV.

V and J are TRBV7-9 and TRBJ1-2; D call uncertain. The V end was cut by 4 bases, the J end by 13 bases, with 16 bases between. This CDR3 region has 12 residues. CDR1 and CDR2 (germline): SEHNR, FQNEAQ (reference sequence). In DNA form, the CDR3 reads TGTGCCAGCAGCTCTCTCCGAATGGTGAGCACCTTC. Protein sequence: CASSSLRMVSTF.

The genes are TRBV11-2 and TRBJ1-5; a possible D gene is TRBD1 (5 bases). Trimming stripped 4 bases from V and 6 bases from J, with 10 bases between. The CDR3 extends over 13 amino acids. Germline V lookup: CDR1 SGHAT, CDR2 FQNNGV. CDR3 DNA: TGTGCCAGCAGCTCTTTAGACAGTCAGCCCCAGCATTTT. Translated, it gives CASSSLDSQPQHF.

This clone was counted between two and nine times. The chain carries TRBV4-2 and TRBJ1-6; 8 bases line up with TRBD1. The CDR3 covers 15 residues. The V gene's germline CDR1 is LGHNA and CDR2 YNFKEQ. With V trimmed by 0 bases and J by 8 bases, 3 bases remained unmatched. The DNA of the CDR3 is TGTGCCAGCAGCCAAGAAGGGACAGGATATTCACCCCTCCACTTT. Residues: CASSQEGTGYSPLHF.

This rearrangement joins TRBV6-5 to TRBJ1-5, with D possibly matching TRBD1 (6 bases). Trimming cost V 6 bases and J 5 bases, with 17 bases left between them. The CDR3 totals 15 residues. Germline assignment: CDR1 MNHEY and CDR2 SVGAGI. The CDR3, as DNA: TGTGCCAGCAGGCCGGACCCAGGGGACCATCAGCCCCAGCATTTT. Translated: CASRPDPGDHQPQHF.

The J gene is TRBJ2-1, the V gene TRBV5-5; possible D gene TRBD2, 5 bases. CDR1 and CDR2 from the germline V gene are SGHKS and YYEKEE (reference sequence). Between the trimmed V and J ends, which lost 0 bases and 3 bases, there was a span of 13 bases. The CDR3 length is 16 residues. The DNA of the CDR3 is TGTGCCAGCAGCTTGGGGCTAGCCGTTATCTACAATGAGCAGTTCTTC. Translation gives CASSLGLAVIYNEQFF.

The chain employs TRBV7-2 and TRBJ2-1; D remains ambiguous. CDR1 and CDR2 (germline): SGHTA, FQGNSA. With 0 bases removed from V and 10 bases from J, the gap between germline ends came to 13 bases. The CDR3 sequence is 14 residues long. CDR3 in DNA: TGTGCCAGCAGCTTAGCGGGCCCGCAGTTGGAGCAGTTCTTC. Its protein product is CASSLAGPQLEQFF.

The chain carries TRBV6-5 and TRBJ2-7; no definite D call. Trimming removed 3 bases from V and 3 bases from J, with 9 bases in between. The germline V gene encodes CDR1 MNHEY and CDR2 SVGAGI. The CDR3 sequence is 13 residues long. The CDR3 is CASSYLRFYEQYF. The CDR3 nucleotides read TGTGCCAGCAGTTATCTGAGGTTCTACGAGCAGTACTTC.

To note about this clone: An end of the junction does not agree with germline; a read error may underlie this. The chain has TRBV18 and TRBJ2-3; possible D gene TRBD1, 5 bases. Per germline, CDR1 KGHSH and CDR2 LQKENI. CDR3 length: 17 residues. The DNA for the CDR3 is TGTGCCAGCTCACCAATCCGATCCTTCGCGGACACCCAAAGTGGGAATTTT. As protein: CASSPIRSFADTQSGNF.

Worth noting for this clone: Other DNA sequences in the sample encode the same CDR3. The gene calls are TRBV18 and TRBJ1-5, with 9 nucleotides matching TRBD1. With V trimmed by 3 bases and J by 2 bases, 5 bases remained unmatched. The CDR3 length is 16 residues. Germline loops: CDR1 KGHSH, CDR2 LQKENI. Written as DNA, the CDR3 is TGTGCCAGCTCACCCCCCGGGACAGGGCGCAATCAGCCCCAGCATTTT. Encoded protein: CASSPPGTGRNQPQHF.

The chain carries TRBV6-1 and TRBJ1-4, with D maybe TRBD1 (6 bases). Trimming removed 1 base from V and 11 bases from J, with 17 bases in between. The CDR3 sequence is 15 residues long. The germline V gene encodes CDR1 MNHNS and CDR2 SASEGT. CDR3 bases: TGTGCCAGCAGTGAAGTAGGGGGGGCGCCTTCGAAACTGTTTTTT. Translated: CASSEVGGAPSKLFF.

This clone came up a few times. The V and J genes are TRBV11-3 and TRBJ2-1; 8 bases match TRBD2. The CDR3 length is 14 residues. Trimming took 2 bases from V and 7 from J; bases not matched to a gene: 4. Germline assignment: CDR1 SGHNT and CDR2 YENEEA. CDR3 DNA: TGTGCCAGCAGCTTAAGGGAGCGGGGGAATGAGCAGTTCTTC. It translates to CASSLRERGNEQFF. The entire variable domain, with the rest obtained from reference TRBV11-3 and TRBJ2-1, is as follows: EAGVVQSPRYKIIEKKQPVAFWCNPISGHNTLYWYLQNLGQGPELLIRYENEEAVDDSQLPKDRFSAERLKGVDSTLKIQPAELGDSAVYLCASSLRERGNEQFFGPGTRLTVL.

V gene TRBV6-5 combines with J gene TRBJ1-1; 7 bases fit TRBD1. Germline trimming cut 2 bases from V and 7 bases from J; bases unmatched to any gene: 7. CDR3 length equals 14 residues. Germline V gene lookup returns CDR1 MNHEY and CDR2 SVGAGI. CDR3 region: CASSYRRRDSEAFF. As DNA, the CDR3 is TGTGCCAGCAGTTACCGGAGGCGGGACAGTGAAGCTTTCTTT.

The CDR3 bases are TGCAGTGCCAGGGACTTCCCGTTTCAGTATTTT. Amino acids: CSARDFPFQYF. This sequence joins TRBV20-1 and TRBJ2-3, with D maybe TRBD2 (6 bases). Germline CDR1 and CDR2: DFQATT and SNEGSKA (reference sequence). The CDR3 is 11 residues long. V lost 6 bases, J lost 12 bases, and 16 bases lay in between.

The chain uses TRBV5-1 and TRBJ1-2, with D tentatively TRBD1 (6 bases). This CDR3 is 13 amino acids long. Per the germline V gene, CDR1 is SGHRS and CDR2 is YFSETQ. V dropped 0 bases and J dropped 9 bases, with 12 bases sitting between them. The CDR3 DNA reads as TGCGCCAGCAGCTTGGATCCGCAGGGGAGCTACACCTTC. Translated, it gives CASSLDPQGSYTF.

This clone was counted between two and nine times. The V call is TRBV28, the J call TRBJ2-2, with TRBD2 identical over 7 bases. Germline V gene lookup returns CDR1 MDHEN and CDR2 SYDVKM. The CDR3 consists of 14 residues. V dropped 7 bases and J dropped 4; count of bases not matched to a gene: 6. As DNA, the CDR3 is TGTGCCAGCACCTTACTAGCGACCACCGGGGAGCTGTTTTTT. It yields the protein CASTLLATTGELFF.